The present T cell receptor beta chain was sequenced within a study of blood T cell repertoires in COVID-19. CDR3 size: 15 residues. With 3 bases clipped from V and 8 bases from J, the junction kept 6 bases outside the gene matches. The germline V gene has CDR1 KGHDR and CDR2 SFDVKD. The data were produced by immunoSEQ multiplex PCR, yet TCRdb's version contains in-frame clones alone and is incomplete. The sample has approximately 250,000 clones, about 90% seen once. The sample was PBMCs or T cells enriched from blood (not recorded which). The rearrangement links TRBV24-1 to TRBJ1-4; 9 bases fit TRBD1. The sequence was collected from a woman aged 30 to 39 with acute COVID-19. CDR3 bases: TGTGCCACCAGTGATACTCGACAGGGGGGGGAAAAACTGTTTTTT. This gives the protein CATSDTRQGGEKLFF.